This T cell receptor beta chain derives from a study of blood T cell repertoires in COVID-19. About the research overall: PBMCs, B-cell-depleted T cells, or T cells were the source of the cDNA or gDNA that made up the material.

How the authors handled the data: Reference gene primer amplification gave estimated nucleated cell counts. Clones were sequenced by immunoSEQ multiplex PCR, and TCRdb holds only the in-frame ones, with some missing. That table supplies the V and J calls and clone size; D and trimming were determined from the DNA. This sample has 50,000 to 65,000 clones, with 75% to 90% found just once. The germline CDR1 and CDR2 sequences are MNHNY and SVGAGI (reference sequence). The germline V and J ends were trimmed by 6 bases and 5 bases, with 10 bases remaining between them. The length of the CDR3 is 13 residues.

The sequenced sample consisted of peripheral blood. The chain joins TRBV6-6 to TRBJ2-2; D is undetermined. The receptor's source is a human donor in a cohort sampled during active COVID-19. CDR3 coding DNA: TGTGCCAGCAGGCCCTATCGGACCGGGGAGCTGTTTTTT. Amino acid sequence: CASRPYRTGELFF.